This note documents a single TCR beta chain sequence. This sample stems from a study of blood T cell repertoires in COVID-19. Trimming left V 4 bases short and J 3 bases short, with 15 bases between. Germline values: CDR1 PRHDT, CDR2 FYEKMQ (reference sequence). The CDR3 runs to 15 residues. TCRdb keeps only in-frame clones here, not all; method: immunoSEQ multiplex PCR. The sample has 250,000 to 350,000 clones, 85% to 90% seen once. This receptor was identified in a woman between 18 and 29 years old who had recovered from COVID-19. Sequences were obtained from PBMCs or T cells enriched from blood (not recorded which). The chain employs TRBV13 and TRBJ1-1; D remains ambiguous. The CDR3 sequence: CASSSRTGDYTEAFF. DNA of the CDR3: TGTGCCAGCAGCTCCCGGACCGGGGATTACACTGAAGCTTTCTTT.